These 18 T cell receptor beta chains share one sample of origin, sequenced in a study of shared clonotypes between healthy human individuals. Profiling relied on immunoSEQ multiplex PCR, and the TCRdb table lists in-frame clones only, not all of them. The data contain around 330,000 clones, roughly 70% of them singletons. Input material: memory CD4+ T cells sorted from blood. Documented subset: CD45RA-negative fraction. The receptors originated from a man aged 25-45 years in good health.

The rearrangement links TRBV5-4 to TRBJ2-6; D is perhaps TRBD1 (6 bases). The CDR3 has 18 amino acids. In germline, CDR1 is SGHNT, CDR2 YYREEE (reference sequence). Trimming removed 3 bases from V and 0 bases from J, with 16 bases in between. CDR3 amino acids: CASSSFAGAASGANVLTF. For the CDR3, the DNA is TGTGCCAGCAGCTCGTTTGCAGGGGCCGCCTCTGGGGCCAACGTCCTGACTTTC. Combining the CDR3 with reference TRBV5-4 and TRBJ2-6 gives the whole variable domain ETGVTQSPTHLIKTRGQQVTLRCSSQSGHNTVSWYQQALGQGPQFIFQYYREEENGRGNFPPRFSGLQFPNYSSELNVNALELDDSALYLCASSSFAGAASGANVLTFGAGSRLTVL.

V gene TRBV5-1 combines with J gene TRBJ2-5, with D possibly being TRBD2 (5 bases). The CDR3 spans 15 residues. V was trimmed by 4 bases and J by 3 bases, leaving 16 bases between them. The germline gives CDR1 SGHRS, CDR2 YFSETQ. The CDR3 DNA follows: TGCGCCAGCAGCGGCGCTAGCAGTAGAGAAGAGACCCAGTACTTC. Its protein is CASSGASSREETQYF.

The chain recombines TRBV18 with TRBJ2-1; D is possibly TRBD2 (5 bases). CDR3 length: 15 amino acids. Trimming left V 1 base short and J 3 bases short, with 10 bases between. Per germline, CDR1 KGHSH and CDR2 LQKENI. The CDR3 loop is CASSPLDGNYNEQFF. The CDR3 DNA follows: TGTGCCAGCTCACCACTAGACGGGAACTACAATGAGCAGTTCTTC.

With respect to this clone: One junction end does not reproduce the germline sequence, and a read error may be involved. The chain employs TRBV6-1 and TRBJ2-2; D is uncertain. Germline CDR1 reads MNHNS; CDR2 reads SASEGT. The length of the CDR3 is 14 residues. CDR3 sequence reads: CASSEGLGTGELFF. CDR3 nucleotides: TGTGCCAGCAGCGAAGGATTGGGGACCGGGGAGCTGTTTTTT.

In this sample, this clone turned up a few times. This sequence joins TRBV18 and TRBJ1-1; D is undetermined. Trimming stripped 3 bases from V and 1 base from J, with 18 bases between. In germline, CDR1 is KGHSH, CDR2 LQKENI. The CDR3 is made up of 17 amino acids. Here the CDR3 reads CASSPKGVAGGNTEAFF. In nucleotides, the CDR3 is TGTGCCAGCTCACCCAAGGGAGTAGCAGGAGGGAACACTGAAGCTTTCTTT. The full variable domain, with the rest looked up from reference TRBV18 and TRBJ1-1, is NAGVMQNPRHLVRRRGQEARLRCSPMKGHSHVYWYRQLPEEGLKFMVYLQKENIIDESGMPKERFSAEFPKEGPSILRIQQVVRGDSAAYFCASSPKGVAGGNTEAFFGQGTRLTVV.

This sequence joins TRBV27 and TRBJ2-3; TRBD2 is a possible D gene (6 bases). Per germline, CDR1 MNHEY and CDR2 SMNVEV (reference sequence). V lost 4 bases and J 1 base, leaving 12 bases between the germline ends. The CDR3 covers 15 residues. CDR3: CASSYRGTRTDTQYF. The DNA for the CDR3 is TGTGCCAGCAGTTATCGGGGGACCCGCACAGATACGCAGTATTTT.

This clone was seen only once. The chain has TRBV14 and TRBJ2-2, with TRBD2 matching 13 bases. Germline loops: CDR1 SGHDN, CDR2 FVKESK. The CDR3 contains 17 residues. The V segment lost 4 bases and the J segment 6 bases; nucleotides outside the gene matches: 8. The CDR3 is CASSPAGLAGVAGELFF. CDR3 bases: TGTGCCAGCAGCCCCGCCGGACTAGCGGGAGTGGCCGGGGAGCTGTTTTTT.

This clone was observed a handful of times. This rearrangement joins TRBV7-9 to TRBJ2-5; D is undetermined. The germline V and J ends were trimmed by 5 bases and 6 bases, with 19 bases remaining between them. The CDR3 covers 15 residues. Germline V gives CDR1 SEHNR, CDR2 FQNEAQ (reference sequence). The CDR3 coding sequence is TGTGCCAGCAGCCCACACTGGGCGGCGGTGAAGACCCAGTACTTC. Translated, it gives CASSPHWAAVKTQYF.

The CDR3 bases are TGCGCCAGCAGCAAATCACAGGGCTCTTGGGAGCAGTTCTTC. This translates into CASSKSQGSWEQFF. The chain links TRBV5-1 to TRBJ2-1; a weak D match, TRBD1 (6 bases). V was shortened by 4 bases and J by 10 bases, with 18 bases between the two germline ends. Looked up from germline, CDR1 is SGHRS and CDR2 is YFSETQ. The CDR3 sequence is 14 residues long.

This chain links TRBV7-2 with TRBJ1-3; D possibly corresponds to TRBD1 (5 bases). There are 16 residues in the CDR3. CDR1 SGHTA and CDR2 FQGNSA come from the germline V gene. V was trimmed by 5 bases and J by 0 bases, leaving 14 bases between them. The CDR3 protein is CASSHPGLSSGNTIYF. The DNA for the CDR3 is TGTGCCAGCAGCCACCCGGGACTGAGCTCTGGAAACACCATATATTTT.

This sequence joins TRBV29-1 and TRBJ1-5, with a weak D call TRBD1 (6 bases). This CDR3 has 14 residues. V was pared by 5 bases and J by 4 bases, with 15 bases between. The germline CDR1 and CDR2 sequences are SQVTM and ANQGSEA. CDR3: CSVNLGGQNQPQHF. CDR3 in DNA: TGCAGCGTTAATCTAGGGGGGCAAAATCAGCCCCAGCATTTT.

This clone appeared many times. This chain connects TRBV5-5 to TRBJ1-2, with 7 bases that match TRBD1. This CDR3 region has 14 residues. CDR1 is SGHKS and CDR2 is YYEKEE in the germline V gene (reference sequence). Trimming cost V 1 base and J 4 bases; bases outside gene matches: 4. The CDR3 sequence is CASSLSGGIYGYTF. The CDR3, as DNA: TGTGCCAGCAGCTTGTCAGGGGGGATCTATGGCTACACCTTC.

The chain recombines TRBV25-1 with TRBJ1-3, with D possibly TRBD1 on 5 matching bases. The ends were cut back, 8 bases at V and 7 bases at J, with 15 bases in the middle. The germline V gene has CDR1 MGHDK and CDR2 SYGVNS. The CDR3 is 13 residues long. CDR3 nucleotides: TGTGCCAGCCAGACTGACAGAGGCAACACCATATATTTT. Translated: CASQTDRGNTIYF.

The table lists this clone with a count of one. This chain's CDR3 is CASSLYAGPPYEQYF. The CDR3 DNA reads TGTGCCAGCAGCTTATACGCAGGGCCACCCTACGAGCAGTACTTC. The chain joins TRBV7-9 to TRBJ2-7; D may be TRBD1 (5 bases). The CDR3 is 15 amino acids. CDR1 is SEHNR, CDR2 FQNEAQ, per germline (reference sequence). Trimming took 2 bases from V and 2 from J, leaving 13 bases between them.

The count of this clone is one. The genes are TRBV29-1 and TRBJ2-5; perhaps TRBD1 as D (5 bases). Germline loops: CDR1 SQVTM, CDR2 ANQGSEA. CDR3 length: 15 amino acids. Deletions cut 5 bases from V and 0 bases from J, with 16 bases between. The CDR3 nucleotides read TGCAGCGTTTCAGGACACTCGACCCACCAAGAGACCCAGTACTTC. As protein: CSVSGHSTHQETQYF.

A few counts support this clone. The chain combines TRBV18 with TRBJ1-1; 7 nucleotides align to TRBD1. This CDR3 comprises 17 residues. CDR1 is KGHSH and CDR2 is LQKENI in the germline V gene. With 1 base clipped from V and 4 bases from J, the junction kept 12 bases outside the gene matches. This CDR3 is CASSPQGARYAGTEAFF. CDR3 nucleotides: TGTGCCAGCTCACCACAGGGGGCAAGGTATGCGGGCACTGAAGCTTTCTTT.

The gene calls are TRBV27 and TRBJ2-7; 8 bases are a match to TRBD2. This CDR3 contains 16 residues. Germline V gene lookup returns CDR1 MNHEY and CDR2 SMNVEV (reference sequence). V shed 5 bases, J shed 4 bases, and the junction held 13 bases outside the gene matches. CDR3 region: CASSTLLAEGGYEQYF. The CDR3, as DNA: TGTGCCAGCAGTACCTTACTAGCGGAGGGAGGGTACGAGCAGTACTTC.

This chain's CDR3 is CASNLAGADGELFF. The CDR3 bases are TGTGCCAGCAACCTAGCGGGAGCTGACGGGGAGCTGTTTTTT. The V gene is TRBV2, the J gene TRBJ2-2; 10 bases line up with TRBD2. The J segment lost 7 bases and the V segment lost 7 bases, leaving 6 bases of the junction unmatched. The germline gives CDR1 SNHLY, CDR2 FYNNEI. The CDR3 is 14 residues long.